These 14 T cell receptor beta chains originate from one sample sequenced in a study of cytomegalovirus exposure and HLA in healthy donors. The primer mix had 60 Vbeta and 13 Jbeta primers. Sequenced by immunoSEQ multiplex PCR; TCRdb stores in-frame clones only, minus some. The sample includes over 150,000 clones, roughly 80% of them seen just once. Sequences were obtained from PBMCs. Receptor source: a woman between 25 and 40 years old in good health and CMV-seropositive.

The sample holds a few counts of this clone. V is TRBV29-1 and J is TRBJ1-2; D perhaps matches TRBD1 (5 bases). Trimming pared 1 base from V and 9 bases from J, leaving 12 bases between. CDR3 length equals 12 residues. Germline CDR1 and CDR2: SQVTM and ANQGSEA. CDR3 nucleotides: TGCAGCGTTGAAGGAAGCAGGGAACGCTACACCTTC. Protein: CSVEGSRERYTF.

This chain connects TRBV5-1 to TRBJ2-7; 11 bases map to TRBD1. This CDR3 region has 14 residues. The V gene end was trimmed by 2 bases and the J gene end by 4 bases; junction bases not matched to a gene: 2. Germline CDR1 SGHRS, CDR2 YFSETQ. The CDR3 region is CASSFRDRGYEQYF. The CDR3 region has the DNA TGCGCCAGCAGCTTCCGGGACAGGGGGTACGAGCAGTACTTC.

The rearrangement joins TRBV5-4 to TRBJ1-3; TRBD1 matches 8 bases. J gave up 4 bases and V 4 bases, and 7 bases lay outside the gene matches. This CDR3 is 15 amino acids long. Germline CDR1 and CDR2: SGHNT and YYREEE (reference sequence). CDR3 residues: CASSRTGSRGNTIYF. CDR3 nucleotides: TGTGCCAGCAGCAGGACAGGGTCGAGAGGAAACACCATATATTTT.

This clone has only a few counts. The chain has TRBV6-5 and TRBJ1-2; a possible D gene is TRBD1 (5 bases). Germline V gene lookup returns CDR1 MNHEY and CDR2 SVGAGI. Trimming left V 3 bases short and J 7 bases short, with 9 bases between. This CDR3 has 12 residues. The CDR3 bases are TGTGCCAGCAGTTATTGGGGGGGTGGCTACACCTTC. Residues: CASSYWGGGYTF.

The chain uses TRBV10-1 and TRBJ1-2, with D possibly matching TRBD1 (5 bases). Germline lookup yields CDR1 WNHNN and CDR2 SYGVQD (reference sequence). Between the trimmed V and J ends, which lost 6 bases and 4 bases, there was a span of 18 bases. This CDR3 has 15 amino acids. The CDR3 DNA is TGCGCCAGCAGGGATAACAGGCGTGTCCTCTATGGCTACACCTTC. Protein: CASRDNRRVLYGYTF.

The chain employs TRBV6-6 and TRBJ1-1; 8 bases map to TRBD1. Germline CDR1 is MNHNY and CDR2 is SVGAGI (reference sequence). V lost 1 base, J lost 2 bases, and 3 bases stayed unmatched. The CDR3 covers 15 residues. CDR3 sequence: CASSYFGQGNTEAFF. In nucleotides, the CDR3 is TGTGCCAGCAGTTACTTTGGACAGGGAAACACTGAAGCTTTCTTT.

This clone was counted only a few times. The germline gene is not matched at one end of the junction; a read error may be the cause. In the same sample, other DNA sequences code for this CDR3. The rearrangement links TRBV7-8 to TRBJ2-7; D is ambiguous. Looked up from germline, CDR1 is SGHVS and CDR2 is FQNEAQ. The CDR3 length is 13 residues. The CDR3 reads CASKLRQAYEQYF. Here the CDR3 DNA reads TGTGCTAGCAAGTTAAGGCAGGCCTACGAGCAGTACTTC.

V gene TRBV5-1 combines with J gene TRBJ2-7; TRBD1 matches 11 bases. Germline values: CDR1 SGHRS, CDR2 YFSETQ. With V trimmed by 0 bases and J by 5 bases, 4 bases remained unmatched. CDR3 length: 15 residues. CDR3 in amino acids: CASSLGWTGGDEQYF. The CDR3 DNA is TGCGCCAGCAGCTTGGGTTGGACAGGGGGCGACGAGCAGTACTTC.

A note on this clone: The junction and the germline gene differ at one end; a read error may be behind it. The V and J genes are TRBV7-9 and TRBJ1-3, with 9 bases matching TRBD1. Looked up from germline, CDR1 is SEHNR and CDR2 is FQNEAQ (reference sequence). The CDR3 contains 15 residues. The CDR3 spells CSSSSSGTGGNTIYF. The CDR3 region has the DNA TGTTCCAGCAGCTCATCCGGGACAGGGGGAAACACCATATATTTT.

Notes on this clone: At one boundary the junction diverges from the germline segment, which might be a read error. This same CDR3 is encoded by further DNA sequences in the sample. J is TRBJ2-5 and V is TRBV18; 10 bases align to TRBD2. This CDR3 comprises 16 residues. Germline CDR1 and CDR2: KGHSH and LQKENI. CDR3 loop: CASSPVLAGTQETQYF. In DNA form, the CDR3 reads TGTGCCAGTTCACCGGTACTAGCGGGGACCCAAGAGACCCAGTACTTC.

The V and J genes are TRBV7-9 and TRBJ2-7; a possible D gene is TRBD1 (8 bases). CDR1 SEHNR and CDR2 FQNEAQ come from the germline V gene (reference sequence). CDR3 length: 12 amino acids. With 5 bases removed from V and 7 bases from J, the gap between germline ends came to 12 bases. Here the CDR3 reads CASSNRGGEQYF. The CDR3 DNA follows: TGTGCCAGCAGCAACAGGGGGGGTGAGCAGTACTTC.

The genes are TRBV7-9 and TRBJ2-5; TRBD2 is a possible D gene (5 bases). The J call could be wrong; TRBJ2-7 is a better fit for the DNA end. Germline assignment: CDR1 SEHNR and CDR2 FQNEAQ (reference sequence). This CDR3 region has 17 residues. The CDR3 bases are TGTGCCAGCAGTCCGGCGGACTGGGCCGCCGGACCGGGCGAGCAGTACTTC. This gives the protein CASSPADWAAGPGEQYF.

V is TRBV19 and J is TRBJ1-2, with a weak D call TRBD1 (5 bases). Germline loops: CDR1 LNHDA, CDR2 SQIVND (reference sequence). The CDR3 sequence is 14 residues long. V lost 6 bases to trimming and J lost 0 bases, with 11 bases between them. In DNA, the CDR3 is TGTGCCAGTAGCGAAACAGGAGCTAACTATGGCTACACCTTC. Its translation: CASSETGANYGYTF. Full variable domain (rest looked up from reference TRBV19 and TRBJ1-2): DGGITQSPKYLFRKEGQNVTLSCEQNLNHDAMYWYRQDPGQGLRLIYYSQIVNDFQKGDIAEGYSVSREKKESFPLTVTSAQKNPTAFYLCASSETGANYGYTFGSGTRLTVV.

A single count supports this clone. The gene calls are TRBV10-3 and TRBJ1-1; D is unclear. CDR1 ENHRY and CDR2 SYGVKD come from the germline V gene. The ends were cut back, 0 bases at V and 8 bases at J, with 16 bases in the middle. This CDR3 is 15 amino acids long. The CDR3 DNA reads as TGTGCCATCAGTGAGTCGACTCGGGGAGGGCCCGAAGCTTTCTTT. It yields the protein CAISESTRGGPEAFF.